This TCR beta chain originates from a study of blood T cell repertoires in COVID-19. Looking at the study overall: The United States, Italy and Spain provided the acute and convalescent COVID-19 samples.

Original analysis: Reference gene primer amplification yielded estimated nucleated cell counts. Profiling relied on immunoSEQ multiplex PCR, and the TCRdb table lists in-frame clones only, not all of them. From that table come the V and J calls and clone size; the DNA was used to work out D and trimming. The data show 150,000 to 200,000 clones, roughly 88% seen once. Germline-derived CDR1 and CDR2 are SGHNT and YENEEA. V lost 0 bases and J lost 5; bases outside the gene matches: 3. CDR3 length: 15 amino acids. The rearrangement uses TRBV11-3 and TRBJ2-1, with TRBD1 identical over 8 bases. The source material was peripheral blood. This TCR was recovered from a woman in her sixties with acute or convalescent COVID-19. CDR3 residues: CASSLDWGQDNEQFF. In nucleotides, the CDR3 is TGTGCCAGCAGCTTAGACTGGGGACAGGACAATGAGCAGTTCTTC.